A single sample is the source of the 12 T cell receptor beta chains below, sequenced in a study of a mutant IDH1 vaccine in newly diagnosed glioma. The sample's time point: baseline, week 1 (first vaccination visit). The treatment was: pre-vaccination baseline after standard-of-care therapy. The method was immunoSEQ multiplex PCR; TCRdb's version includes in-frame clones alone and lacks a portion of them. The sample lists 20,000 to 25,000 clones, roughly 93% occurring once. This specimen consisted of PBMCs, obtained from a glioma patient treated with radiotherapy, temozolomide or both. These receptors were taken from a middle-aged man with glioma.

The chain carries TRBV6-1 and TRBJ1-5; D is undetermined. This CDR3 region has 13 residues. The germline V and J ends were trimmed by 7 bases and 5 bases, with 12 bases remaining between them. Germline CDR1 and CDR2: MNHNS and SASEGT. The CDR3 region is CASTPVFHQPQHF. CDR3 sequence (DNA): TGTGCCAGCACCCCGGTTTTTCATCAGCCCCAGCATTTT.

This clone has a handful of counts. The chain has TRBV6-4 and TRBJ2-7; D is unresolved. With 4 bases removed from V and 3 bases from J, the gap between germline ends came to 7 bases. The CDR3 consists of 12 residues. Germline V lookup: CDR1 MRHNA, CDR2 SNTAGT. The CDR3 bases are TGTGCCAGCAGTGGAGGAATCTACGAGCAGTACTTC. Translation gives CASSGGIYEQYF.

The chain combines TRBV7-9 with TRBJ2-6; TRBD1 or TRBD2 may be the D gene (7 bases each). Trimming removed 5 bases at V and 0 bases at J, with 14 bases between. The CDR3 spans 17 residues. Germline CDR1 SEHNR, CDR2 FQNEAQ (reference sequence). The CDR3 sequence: CASSPGGGISGANVLTF. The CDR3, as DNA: TGTGCCAGCAGCCCAGGGGGGGGGATCTCTGGGGCCAACGTCCTGACTTTC.

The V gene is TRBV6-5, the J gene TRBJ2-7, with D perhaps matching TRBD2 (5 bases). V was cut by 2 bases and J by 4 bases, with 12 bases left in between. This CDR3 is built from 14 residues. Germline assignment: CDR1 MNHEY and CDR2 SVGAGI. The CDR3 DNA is TGTGCCAGCAGTTACGGCCTAGCAGGATACGAGCAGTACTTC. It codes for CASSYGLAGYEQYF.

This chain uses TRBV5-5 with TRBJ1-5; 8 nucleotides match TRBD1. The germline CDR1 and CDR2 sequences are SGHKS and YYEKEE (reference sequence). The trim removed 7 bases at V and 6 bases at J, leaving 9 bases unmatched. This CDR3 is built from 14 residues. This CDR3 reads CASSRDRIGQPQHF. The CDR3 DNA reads TGTGCCAGCTCAAGGGACAGGATCGGTCAGCCCCAGCATTTT.

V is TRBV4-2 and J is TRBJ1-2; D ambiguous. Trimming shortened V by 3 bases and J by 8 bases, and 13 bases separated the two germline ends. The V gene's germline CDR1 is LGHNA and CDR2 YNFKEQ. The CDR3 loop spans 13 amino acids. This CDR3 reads CASSQGGRLGYTF. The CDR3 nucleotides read TGTGCCAGCAGCCAGGGAGGACGTCTAGGCTACACCTTC.

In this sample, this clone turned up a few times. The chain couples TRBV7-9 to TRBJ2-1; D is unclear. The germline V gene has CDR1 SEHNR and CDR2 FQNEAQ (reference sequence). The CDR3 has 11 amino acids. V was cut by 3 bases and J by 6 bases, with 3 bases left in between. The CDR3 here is CASSFANEQFF. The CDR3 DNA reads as TGTGCCAGCAGCTTCGCCAATGAGCAGTTCTTC.

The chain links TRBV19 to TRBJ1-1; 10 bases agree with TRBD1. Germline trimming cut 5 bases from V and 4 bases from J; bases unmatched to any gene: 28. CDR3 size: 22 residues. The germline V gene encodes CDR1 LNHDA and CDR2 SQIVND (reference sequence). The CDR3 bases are TGTGCCAGTAGTCCCGGGACAGGGGCCTTCTCGTCGTATACTCTCCGGGGCACTGAAGCTTTCTTT. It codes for CASSPGTGAFSSYTLRGTEAFF.

CDR3 amino acids: CASSWNRGMTGANVLTF. The DNA of the CDR3 is TGTGCCAGCAGTTGGAACAGGGGCATGACCGGGGCCAACGTCCTGACTTTC. The rearrangement joins TRBV28 to TRBJ2-6; 7 bases align to TRBD1. V gave up 4 bases and J gave up 4 bases; unmatched junction bases: 10. Germline-derived CDR1 and CDR2 are MDHEN and SYDVKM. The CDR3 spans 17 residues.

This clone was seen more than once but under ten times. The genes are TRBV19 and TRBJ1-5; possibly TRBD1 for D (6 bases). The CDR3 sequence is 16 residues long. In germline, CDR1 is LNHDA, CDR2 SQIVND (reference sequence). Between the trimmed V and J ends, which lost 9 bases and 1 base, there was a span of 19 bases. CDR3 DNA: TGTGCCAGCCGGTCGGCGGGGGCGAGGAGCAATCAGCCCCAGCATTTT. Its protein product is CASRSAGARSNQPQHF.

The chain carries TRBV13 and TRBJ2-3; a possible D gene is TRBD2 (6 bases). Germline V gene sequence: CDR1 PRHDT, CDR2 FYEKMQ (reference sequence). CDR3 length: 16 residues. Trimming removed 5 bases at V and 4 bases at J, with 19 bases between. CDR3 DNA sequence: TGTGCCAGCAGCCCGTCCGTCCGGGAGTATGCAGATACGCAGTATTTT. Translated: CASSPSVREYADTQYF. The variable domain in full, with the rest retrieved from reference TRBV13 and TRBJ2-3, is AAGVIQSPRHLIKEKRETATLKCYPIPRHDTVYWYQQGPGQDPQFLISFYEKMQSDKGSIPDRFSAQQFSDYHSELNMSSLELGDSALYFCASSPSVREYADTQYFGPGTRLTVL.

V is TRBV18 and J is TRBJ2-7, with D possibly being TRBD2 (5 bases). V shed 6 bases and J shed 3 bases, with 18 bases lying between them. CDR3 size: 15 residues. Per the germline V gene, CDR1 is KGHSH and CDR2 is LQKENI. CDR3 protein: CASSHPGERRYEQYF. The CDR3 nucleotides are TGTGCCAGCTCGCACCCCGGGGAGCGCCGCTACGAGCAGTACTTC.